This T cell receptor beta chain was observed in a study of CD8 T cells in Susac syndrome. With random hexamers, reverse transcription was performed on about 0.5 to 1 ug of RNA. TCR beta CDR3 was amplified by immunoSEQ covering 54 Vbeta and 13 Jbeta. One entry per CDR3 protein results from TCRdb running MiXCR on the immunoSEQ multiplex PCR reads. The sample lists about 300,000 distinct CDR3 sequences, around 92% occurring once. Turning to this clonotype: Its antigen is currently unknown.

Study results and limitations: Only a relatively small number of individuals were included in the TCR sequencing and HLA analysis.

CDR3 length: 14 amino acids. The V gene's germline CDR1 is SEHNR and CDR2 FQNEAQ (reference sequence). V dropped 4 bases and J dropped 6; count of bases not matched to a gene: 8. TCR beta from blood CD8+ and CD4+ T cells was sequenced. The CD8+ and CD4+ T cells were isolated magnetically using a negative isolation approach, whereas the TEMRA cells were enriched by FACS. The chain recombines TRBV7-9 with TRBJ1-1; 7 bases line up with TRBD1. The sequenced sample was CD4+ T cells from PBMCs. This receptor was taken from a human donor with multiple sclerosis. This chain's CDR3 is CASSSRDRGPEAFF. In DNA form, the CDR3 reads TGTGCCAGCAGCTCCCGGGACAGAGGGCCTGAAGCTTTCTTT. Combining the CDR3 with reference TRBV7-9 and TRBJ1-1 gives the whole variable domain DTGVSQNPRHKITKRGQNVTFRCDPISEHNRLYWYRQTLGQGPEFLTYFQNEAQLEKSRLLSDRFSAERPKGSFSTLEIQRTEQGDSAMYLCASSSRDRGPEAFFGQGTRLTVV.